Listed here are 28 T cell receptor beta chains from one sample, sequenced in a study of blood T cell repertoires in COVID-19. TCRdb's table, derived via immunoSEQ multiplex PCR, lists solely in-frame clones and lacks some. The sample yields roughly 80,000 clones, roughly four fifths seen once. Sequencing was done on a sample of peripheral blood. The receptors were gathered from a man of 80 years or more with acute or convalescent COVID-19.

The rearrangement links TRBV6-6 to TRBJ1-1; tentative D call: TRBD1 (6 bases). V lost 2 bases and J lost 0, with 7 bases in between. CDR1 and CDR2 (germline): MNHNY, SVGAGI (reference sequence). The CDR3 loop spans 14 amino acids. For the CDR3, the DNA is TGTGCCAGCAGTTACAACAGGGTGAACACTGAAGCTTTCTTT. Translated, it gives CASSYNRVNTEAFF.

The CDR3 spells CASSPSVSGANQPQHF. The CDR3 coding sequence is TGTGCCAGCAGCCCCTCGGTGAGTGGAGCAAATCAGCCCCAGCATTTT. The gene calls are TRBV7-9 and TRBJ1-5, with D unresolved. This CDR3 has 16 residues. V dropped 5 bases and J dropped 4 bases, with 18 bases sitting between them. Looked up from germline, CDR1 is SEHNR and CDR2 is FQNEAQ (reference sequence).

This chain links TRBV10-3 with TRBJ1-2; the D is unclear. The CDR3 length is 17 residues. The ends were cut back, 3 bases at V and 1 base at J, with 18 bases in the middle. Germline assignment: CDR1 ENHRY and CDR2 SYGVKD. The CDR3 DNA reads TGTGCCATCAGTGACGAGAGGGCAGTAAGTGGTAACTATGGCTACACCTTC. It codes for CAISDERAVSGNYGYTF.

The CDR3 DNA reads TGCGCCAGCAGCATACTAGCGGGGGGACGAGATACGCAGTATTTT. This sequence encodes CASSILAGGRDTQYF. The rearrangement joins TRBV5-1 to TRBJ2-3; 12 nucleotides line up with TRBD2. The CDR3 has 15 residues. Germline assignment: CDR1 SGHRS and CDR2 YFSETQ. The trim removed 4 bases at V and 5 bases at J, leaving 5 bases unmatched.

The chain links TRBV3-1 (or the pseudogene TRBV3-2) to TRBJ1-2; D is perhaps TRBD1 (5 bases). The CDR3 consists of 15 residues. Trimming pared 2 bases from V and 5 bases from J, leaving 15 bases between. Germline-derived CDR1 and CDR2 are LGHDT and YNNKEL (reference sequence). CDR3 DNA sequence: TGTGCCAGCAGCCAATCTGCAGGGTTCCAGTATGGCTACACCTTC. The encoded protein is CASSQSAGFQYGYTF.

This chain uses TRBV23-1 with TRBJ2-3; a weak D match, TRBD2 (5 bases). TRBV23-1 is treated as an ORF (open reading frame) with a function not yet certain. The CDR3 runs to 14 residues. Trimming pared 4 bases from V and 3 bases from J, leaving 11 bases between. CDR3 loop: CASSRAGRTDTQYF. CDR3 coding DNA: TGCGCCAGCAGTCGTGCGGGCAGGACAGATACGCAGTATTTT.

The chain has TRBV19 and TRBJ1-6; D might be TRBD1 (6 bases). V lost 2 bases and J 8 bases, leaving 10 bases between the germline ends. The CDR3 loop spans 14 amino acids. Germline CDR1 reads LNHDA; CDR2 reads SQIVND (reference sequence). In DNA, the CDR3 is TGTGCCAGTAGTATAAGGACAGACTATTCACCCCTCCACTTT. It codes for CASSIRTDYSPLHF.

This clone was observed a handful of times. The chain combines TRBV7-2 with TRBJ2-1; D unclear. Germline loops: CDR1 SGHTA, CDR2 FQGNSA. The CDR3 length is 15 residues. V lost 1 base and J 0 bases, leaving 7 bases between the germline ends. The CDR3 region has the DNA TGTGCCAGCAGCTTAGTTCCGGGCTCCTACAATGAGCAGTTCTTC. This translates into CASSLVPGSYNEQFF.

The rearrangement links TRBV4-1 to TRBJ2-2; D remains unclear. The CDR3 length is 15 residues. V lost 2 bases and J lost 5, with 12 bases in between. Looked up from germline, CDR1 is MGHRA and CDR2 is YSYEKL. The CDR3 DNA is TGCGCCAGCAGCCAACCGGCAGGCCGAACCGGGGAGCTGTTTTTT. Encoded protein: CASSQPAGRTGELFF.

The sample holds a few counts of this clone. The genes are TRBV5-1 and TRBJ1-4, with 9 bases matching TRBD1. The V gene's germline CDR1 is SGHRS and CDR2 YFSETQ. The J segment lost 2 bases and the V segment lost 3 bases, leaving 5 bases of the junction unmatched. The CDR3 consists of 16 residues. CDR3 in DNA: TGCGCCAGCAGCTCGGGGGACAGGGCCACTAATGAAAAACTGTTTTTT. It yields the protein CASSSGDRATNEKLFF. The whole variable domain, filled in from reference TRBV5-1 and TRBJ1-4, reads KAGVTQTPRYLIKTRGQQVTLSCSPISGHRSVSWYQQTPGQGLQFLFEYFSETQRNKGNFPGRFSGRQFSNSRSEMNVSTLELGDSALYLCASSSGDRATNEKLFFGSGTQLSVL.

This clone was seen just once. This chain links TRBV28 with TRBJ1-5; 8 bases are shared with TRBD1. The CDR3 covers 17 residues. The J segment lost 4 bases and the V segment lost 4 bases, leaving 12 bases of the junction unmatched. Germline CDR1 reads MDHEN; CDR2 reads SYDVKM. CDR3 nucleotides: TGTGCCAGCAGTTCGGCAGGGGGCTTTCTTCTTAATCAGCCCCAGCATTTT. Translated, it gives CASSSAGGFLLNQPQHF.

CDR3 sequence (DNA): TGTGCCAGCAGCGGTCGGGGGACTGAAGCTTTCTTT. This translates into CASSGRGTEAFF. The V call is TRBV11-3, the J call TRBJ1-1; D perhaps matches TRBD1 (5 bases). This CDR3 contains 12 residues. CDR1 and CDR2 (germline): SGHNT, YENEEA. V was cut by 5 bases and J by 5 bases, with 9 bases left in between.

The chain recombines TRBV4-1 with TRBJ1-2, with 8 bases lining up with TRBD1. Per the germline V gene, CDR1 is MGHRA and CDR2 is YSYEKL. Germline trimming cut 8 bases from V and 2 bases from J; bases unmatched to any gene: 10. The CDR3 extends over 15 amino acids. The CDR3 is CASSAFTGGNYGYTF. DNA for the CDR3: TGCGCCAGCTCCGCCTTTACAGGGGGGAACTATGGCTACACCTTC.

The chain has TRBV6-4 and TRBJ1-5; 7 bases map to TRBD1. The junction had 7 bases not matched to a gene; V was cut back by 7 bases and J by 4 bases. Germline V CDR1 and CDR2: MRHNA, SNTAGT. The CDR3 has 14 amino acids. CDR3 sequence (DNA): TGTGCCAGCATTACAGGGGTAGGAAATCAGCCCCAGCATTTT. It yields the protein CASITGVGNQPQHF.

The genes are TRBV5-4 and TRBJ1-1; the match to TRBD1 covers 7 bases. The CDR3 loop spans 13 amino acids. Germline trimming cut 5 bases from V and 1 base from J; bases unmatched to any gene: 2. Germline assignment: CDR1 SGHNT and CDR2 YYREEE (reference sequence). The chain's CDR3 is CASRWDRNTEAFF. The CDR3 nucleotides are TGTGCCAGCAGGTGGGACAGGAACACTGAAGCTTTCTTT.

This clone was seen a handful of times. This chain's CDR3 is CASLPFGDPPSNTEAFF. The CDR3 DNA reads TGTGCCAGCTTACCTTTTGGAGACCCACCTTCGAACACTGAAGCTTTCTTT. The rearrangement joins TRBV18 to TRBJ1-1, with no clear D. The CDR3 runs 17 residues. Germline CDR1 is KGHSH and CDR2 is LQKENI. V shed 7 bases and J shed 1 base, with 22 bases lying between them.

A single count supports this clone. V usage is TRBV28 and J usage is TRBJ2-7; D gene unclear. Trimming stripped 5 bases from V and 7 bases from J, with 9 bases between. The V gene's germline CDR1 is MDHEN and CDR2 SYDVKM. The CDR3 is 11 residues long. The CDR3 loop reads CASSARREQYF. DNA of the CDR3: TGTGCCAGCAGTGCCCGGCGGGAGCAGTACTTC. The full variable domain, its missing parts supplied by reference TRBV28 and TRBJ2-7, is DVKVTQSSRYLVKRTGEKVFLECVQDMDHENMFWYRQDPGLGLRLIYFSYDVKMKEKGDIPEGYSVSREKKERFSLILESASTNQTSMYLCASSARREQYFGPGTRLTVT.

The chain combines TRBV18 with TRBJ2-5; 15 bases match TRBD2. The CDR3 length is 17 residues. In germline, CDR1 is KGHSH, CDR2 LQKENI. With V trimmed by 6 bases and J by 2 bases, 7 bases remained unmatched. CDR3 region: CASSPGTSGGIQETQYF. The CDR3 DNA reads TGTGCCAGCTCCCCCGGGACTAGCGGGGGGATACAAGAGACCCAGTACTTC.

The rearrangement joins TRBV7-9 to TRBJ1-4; weak D call: TRBD1 (5 bases). V was clipped by 3 bases and J by 8 bases, with 13 bases between them. CDR3 size: 14 residues. The germline V gene encodes CDR1 SEHNR and CDR2 FQNEAQ (reference sequence). For the CDR3, the DNA is TGTGCCAGCAGCTTTGCGGGGGAGAGGGAAAAACTGTTTTTT. It specifies CASSFAGEREKLFF.

The rearrangement uses TRBV11-1 and TRBJ2-1; 9 bases match TRBD1. Trimming removed 5 bases from V and 8 bases from J; junction bases left unmatched: 7. The CDR3 consists of 14 residues. Germline loops: CDR1 SGHAT, CDR2 FQDESV (reference sequence). This chain's CDR3 is CASSTGQGKHEQFF. The CDR3 region has the DNA TGTGCCAGCAGCACCGGACAGGGGAAGCATGAGCAGTTCTTC.

The chain couples TRBV3-1 (or the pseudogene TRBV3-2) to TRBJ1-2; 9 nucleotides agree with TRBD1. The CDR3 consists of 16 residues. Trimming cost V 4 bases and J 6 bases; bases outside gene matches: 12. Germline V gene sequence: CDR1 LGHDT, CDR2 YNNKEL (reference sequence). CDR3 region: CASSPPGQGYGDGYTF. The CDR3 DNA sequence: TGTGCCAGCAGCCCACCGGGACAGGGATACGGGGATGGCTACACCTTC.

The V gene is TRBV30, the J gene TRBJ1-3, with 11 bases fitting TRBD1. With 5 bases clipped from V and 7 bases from J, the junction kept 4 bases outside the gene matches. The CDR3 runs to 13 residues. CDR1 and CDR2 from the germline V gene are GTSNPN and SVGIG (reference sequence). The CDR3 coding sequence is TGTGCCTGGCAGGACAGGGGGCGTAACACCATATATTTT. Translating gives CAWQDRGRNTIYF.

This sequence joins TRBV29-1 and TRBJ1-1; 7 nucleotides line up with TRBD1. With V trimmed by 7 bases and J by 3 bases, 8 bases remained unmatched. Looked up from germline, CDR1 is SQVTM and CDR2 is ANQGSEA. The CDR3 runs 13 residues. CDR3 nucleotides: TGCAGCGCAAAGACAGGGATGGACACTGAAGCTTTCTTT. This sequence encodes CSAKTGMDTEAFF.

The chain uses TRBV7-2 and TRBJ1-2; D call uncertain. Looked up from germline, CDR1 is SGHTA and CDR2 is FQGNSA. V lost 1 base and J 2 bases, leaving 14 bases between the germline ends. CDR3 length: 16 residues. The CDR3: CASSLGAAVGNYGYTF. As DNA, the CDR3 is TGTGCCAGCAGCTTAGGGGCAGCGGTTGGCAACTATGGCTACACCTTC.

This chain links TRBV20-1 with TRBJ2-5; D unclear. This CDR3 is built from 11 residues. Germline V CDR1 and CDR2: DFQATT, SNEGSKA (reference sequence). Trimming left V 3 bases short and J 3 bases short, with 5 bases between. CDR3 region: CSASPEETQYF. CDR3 bases: TGCAGTGCTAGCCCCGAAGAGACCCAGTACTTC.

The chain recombines TRBV28 with TRBJ1-5; 7 nucleotides agree with TRBD1. The CDR3 runs to 14 residues. The junction had 7 bases not matched to a gene; V was cut back by 6 bases and J by 5 bases. CDR1 is MDHEN, CDR2 SYDVKM, per germline. CDR3 region: CASRTGTADQPQHF. As DNA, the CDR3 is TGTGCCAGCAGAACCGGGACAGCCGATCAGCCCCAGCATTTT.

The chain couples TRBV7-8 to TRBJ1-3; 9 bases match TRBD1. The trim removed 1 base at V and 3 bases at J, leaving 7 bases unmatched. Germline loops: CDR1 SGHVS, CDR2 FQNEAQ. The CDR3 totals 17 residues. The CDR3 here is CASSLGGQGFGGNTIYF. The CDR3 DNA reads as TGTGCCAGCAGCTTAGGGGGACAGGGTTTCGGTGGAAACACCATATATTTT.

The V and J genes are TRBV7-9 and TRBJ1-4; 10 nucleotides line up with TRBD1. There are 14 residues in the CDR3. V lost 4 bases and J lost 8; bases outside the gene matches: 4. CDR1 SEHNR and CDR2 FQNEAQ come from the germline V gene (reference sequence). CDR3 protein: CASSWGTGEEKLFF. CDR3 coding DNA: TGTGCCAGCAGCTGGGGGACAGGGGAAGAAAAACTGTTTTTT.